The TCR beta chain under discussion was sequenced for a study of blood T cell repertoires in COVID-19. Study-wide context: Donors in the United States, Italy and Spain gave samples during acute or convalescent COVID-19. The analysed material was cDNA or gDNA that came from T cells, B-cell-depleted T cells, or PBMCs.

In germline, CDR1 is MDHEN, CDR2 SYDVKM. Germline trimming cut 1 base from V and 1 base from J; bases unmatched to any gene: 11. The CDR3 is 20 amino acids. Source study methods: Counts of nucleated cells, estimated from reference gene primer amplification, were obtained. Using immunoSEQ multiplex PCR, the repertoire was profiled, and TCRdb retains in-frame clones only, with some absent. V and J calls and clone size come straight from that table; D and trimming were deduced from the DNA. The data hold about 120,000 clones, with 74% observed a single time. The sequence derives from a man aged 60 to 75 with acute or convalescent COVID-19. The rearrangement uses TRBV28 and TRBJ2-3; 13 bases agree with TRBD2. Material: peripheral blood. The CDR3 region has the DNA TGTGCCAGCAGTTTATCCCCTCCCGGGACTAGCGGGATGGGCACAGATACGCAGTATTTT. It yields the protein CASSLSPPGTSGMGTDTQYF. Drawing the rest from reference TRBV28 and TRBJ2-3, the complete variable domain is DVKVTQSSRYLVKRTGEKVFLECVQDMDHENMFWYRQDPGLGLRLIYFSYDVKMKEKGDIPEGYSVSREKKERFSLILESASTNQTSMYLCASSLSPPGTSGMGTDTQYFGPGTRLTVL.